This T cell receptor (beta chain) came from a study of cytomegalovirus exposure and HLA in healthy donors. About the research overall: The Caucasian-associated ancestry cluster contained about 80% of the 398 genotyped donors. Study outcomes and limitations: Being productive about 90% or about 30% of the time was typical of most TCR beta V segments in an earlier analysis. TRBV6-2, TRBV6-3 and some other V segments were unresolvable in 87-base-pair reads.

CDR1 is SQVTM and CDR2 is ANQGSEA in the germline V gene. The CDR3 runs to 12 residues. V shed 7 bases and J shed 6 bases, with 13 bases lying between them. The PCR ran on 60 Vbeta and 13 Jbeta primers. Only in-frame clones appear in the TCRdb table, and some are missing; sequencing was by immunoSEQ multiplex PCR. The sample yields approximately 200,000 clones, 78% seen once. For this clone: Its matching antigen is unknown.

This clonotype was sampled from a woman aged 25 to 45 in good health and CMV-seropositive. This chain joins TRBV29-1 and TRBJ1-5, with a tentative D call TRBD1 (5 bases). The sequenced sample consisted of PBMCs. The chain's CDR3 is CSASGGGQPQHF. The CDR3 region has the DNA TGCAGCGCCTCCGGCGGGGGTCAGCCCCAGCATTTT.